The clone carrying this TCR beta chain was counted many times. Its specificity is unknown. This sample was included in a study of identical twins. Whole-study findings and limits: Twins shared out-of-frame alpha sequences with excess low generation probability. High-abundance cord blood beta clonotypes had fewer insertions; memory repertoires showed none. Donors were not followed over many years; analysis was cross-sectional.

A universal primer site arose from template switching, and cDNA bore unique molecular identifiers. TCRdb reprocessed the 5' RACE reads via MiXCR and lists one record per CDR3 protein. This sample has roughly 280,000 distinct CDR3 sequences; roughly 9% occur once, and the top ten carry approximately 7%. A further study also used this sample, focusing on yellow fever vaccine responses in identical twins.

Sequencing was done on a sample of CD8+ T cells sorted from blood. The TCR was taken from a woman aged 18-35 years in good health.

CDR3 region: CASSQDSQAGANVLTF. In DNA form, the CDR3 reads TGCGCCAGCAGCCAAGATTCTCAAGCTGGGGCCAACGTCCTGACTTTC. V and J are TRBV4-3 and TRBJ2-6; D remains unclear. The CDR3 covers 16 residues. Germline CDR1 and CDR2: LGHNA and YSLEER. V lost 0 bases to trimming and J lost 2 bases, with 8 bases between them.